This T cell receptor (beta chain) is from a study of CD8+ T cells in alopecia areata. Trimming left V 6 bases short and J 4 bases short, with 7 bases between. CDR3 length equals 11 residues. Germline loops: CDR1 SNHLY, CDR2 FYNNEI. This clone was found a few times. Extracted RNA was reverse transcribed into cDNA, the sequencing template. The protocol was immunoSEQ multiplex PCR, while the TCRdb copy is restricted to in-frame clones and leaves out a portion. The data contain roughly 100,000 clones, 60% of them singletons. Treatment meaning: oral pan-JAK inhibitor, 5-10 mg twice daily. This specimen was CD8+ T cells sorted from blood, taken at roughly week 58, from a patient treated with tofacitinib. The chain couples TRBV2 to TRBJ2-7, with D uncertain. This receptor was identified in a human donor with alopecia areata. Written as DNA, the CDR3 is TGTGCCAGCAGGAAGACGTACGAGCAGTACTTC. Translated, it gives CASRKTYEQYF.